The 20 T cell receptor beta chains in this list originate from one sample, sequenced in a study of Graves' ophthalmopathy and Graves' hyperthyroidism (dated by TCRdb to the late 2010s). The sequencer listed for this sample is Illumina HiSeq 2000. For repertoire sequencing, the TCR beta CDR3 regions were amplified from RNA transcripts. HTBI primers and the Qiagen OneStep RT-PCR kit were used in a first-round RT-PCR, which was followed by a second-round multiplex PCR, size selection and purification. TCRdb trimmed the raw reads at Q25, called clones with MiXCR and kept productive beta chains. CDR3 protein sequences are deduplicated, and each keeps its most common genes and DNA. The sample data list about 740,000 distinct CDR3 sequences, and 35% to 50% of these were observed just once. The ten largest clones add up to approximately 46% of the sample. Sequenced sample: peripheral blood. All receptors derive from an adult man with Graves' ophthalmopathy.

This rearrangement joins TRBV6-5 to TRBJ2-3; TRBD1 might be the D (5 bases). CDR1 is MNHEY, CDR2 SVGAGI, per germline. Between the trimmed V and J ends, which lost 8 bases and 0 bases, there was a span of 12 bases. The CDR3 is made up of 14 amino acids. The CDR3 nucleotides are TGTGCCAGCGCCCCAGGGCCTAGCACAGATACGCAGTATTTT. Translating gives CASAPGPSTDTQYF.

A note on this clonotype: A much more abundant neighbour one base away suggests this may be a read error. The V gene is TRBV10-3, the J gene TRBJ1-6; the D is unclear. Per the germline V gene, CDR1 is ENHRY and CDR2 is SYGVKD. Trimming removed 6 bases at V and 8 bases at J, with 20 bases between. This CDR3 is built from 16 residues. The CDR3 spells CAISQPIGRSDSPLHF. In DNA form, the CDR3 reads TGTGCCATCAGCCAGCCAATAGGGAGGAGTGATTCACCCCTCCACTTT.

This clonotype was detected once. A junction end diverges from the germline sequence, so it may reflect a read error. V is TRBV29-1 and J is TRBJ2-2; the D is unclear. The CDR3 runs 17 residues. Germline CDR1 reads SQVTM; CDR2 reads ANQGSEA. The CDR3 DNA sequence: TGCAGCGTGGTAGATTGGGTCAGTAACGCGAACACCGAGGAGCTGTTTTTT. Its translation: CSVVDWVSNANTEELFF.

The V gene is TRBV7-9, the J gene TRBJ2-7; D call uncertain. This CDR3 region has 15 residues. V was shortened by 2 bases and J by 1 base, with 12 bases between the two germline ends. CDR1 and CDR2 (germline): SEHNR, FQNEAQ (reference sequence). CDR3 protein: CASSLNSVGSYEQYF. CDR3 in DNA: TGTGCCAGCAGCTTAAATTCGGTAGGATCCTACGAGCAGTACTTC.

This clonotype came up a few times. The chain joins TRBV11-1 to TRBJ2-7; tentatively, D is TRBD1 (6 bases). The V end was cut by 0 bases, the J end by 2 bases, with 11 bases between. Germline V lookup: CDR1 SGHAT, CDR2 FQDESV (reference sequence). The CDR3 sequence is 15 residues long. CDR3 in amino acids: CASSLAQGTTYEQYF. The CDR3 DNA reads as TGTGCCAGCAGCTTAGCTCAGGGGACCACCTACGAGCAGTACTTC.

This sequence joins TRBV7-2 and TRBJ2-7; no definite D call. The CDR3 runs to 15 residues. Trimming cost V 5 bases and J 3 bases, with 17 bases left between them. Germline V gene lookup returns CDR1 SGHTA and CDR2 FQGNSA. The CDR3 is CASSRQAQVDYEQYF. CDR3 bases: TGTGCCAGCAGCCGCCAGGCTCAGGTAGACTACGAGCAGTACTTC.

A remark on this clonotype: Relative to the germline gene, one junction end is altered; a read error may explain this. The chain joins TRBV24-1 to TRBJ1-5; D is possibly TRBD1 (5 bases). The CDR3 runs to 14 residues. In germline, CDR1 is KGHDR, CDR2 SFDVKD. As DNA, the CDR3 is TGTGCCAGCAGTTACTTGGGGACCGATCAGCCCCAGCATTTT. Amino acids: CASSYLGTDQPQHF.

There are many counts of this clonotype. The gene calls are TRBV12-3 or TRBV12-4 and TRBJ1-2; the D gene is possibly TRBD1 (5 bases). Trimming shortened V by 3 bases and J by 4 bases, and 12 bases separated the two germline ends. This CDR3 has 14 amino acids. The CDR3 nucleotides are TGTGCCAGCAGTTTCGGGCAGGGTGCCTATGGCTACACCTTC. Translated, it gives CASSFGQGAYGYTF.

The chain is built from TRBV20-1 and TRBJ2-2; D unresolved. Trimming removed 4 bases at V and 6 bases at J, with 12 bases between. The CDR3 consists of 13 residues. Germline V CDR1 and CDR2: DFQATT, SNEGSKA (reference sequence). The CDR3: CSAKGMIPGELFF. DNA for the CDR3: TGCAGTGCTAAAGGGATGATTCCCGGGGAGCTGTTTTTT.

Concerning this clonotype: The germline gene is not matched at one end of the junction; a read error may be the cause. The V and J genes are TRBV24-1 and TRBJ1-5, with 9 bases lining up with TRBD1. Germline assignment: CDR1 KGHDR and CDR2 SFDVKD. The CDR3 covers 15 residues. DNA for the CDR3: TGTGCCAGCAGTTACTCGGGACAGGGATATCAGCCCCAGCATTTT. Translated: CASSYSGQGYQPQHF.

This clonotype was seen only a few times. The V gene is TRBV9, the J gene TRBJ1-3; D unresolved. This CDR3 has 16 residues. V was pared by 0 bases and J by 2 bases, with 12 bases between. Germline V gene sequence: CDR1 SGDLS, CDR2 YYNGEE. CDR3 loop: CASSVAPSATGNTIYF. The CDR3 bases are TGTGCCAGCAGCGTAGCTCCCTCGGCCACTGGAAACACCATATATTTT.

This clonotype has only a few counts. The V gene is TRBV11-2, the J gene TRBJ2-7; D is unclear. The germline gives CDR1 SGHAT, CDR2 FQNNGV. Trimming removed 3 bases at V and 5 bases at J, with 8 bases between. The CDR3 runs to 12 residues. The CDR3 coding sequence is TGTGCCAGCAGCTTGGGTTTCCACGAGCAGTACTTC. Translation: CASSLGFHEQYF.

This clonotype has at least ten counts. This chain uses TRBV24-1 with TRBJ1-5; the match to TRBD1 covers 8 bases. The CDR3 covers 14 residues. Germline trimming cut 11 bases from V and 5 bases from J; bases unmatched to any gene: 10. Germline values: CDR1 KGHDR, CDR2 SFDVKD. The CDR3 DNA follows: TGTGCCAGCAGCTTAGGACAGGGCCATCAGCCCCAGCATTTT. This sequence encodes CASSLGQGHQPQHF.

The chain joins TRBV11-2 to TRBJ2-6; 7 positions match TRBD2. Germline V gene lookup returns CDR1 SGHAT and CDR2 FQNNGV. The CDR3 covers 15 residues. J was trimmed by 14 bases and V by 4 bases; bases with no gene match: 14. The CDR3 loop is CASSSVGGTGDFLTF. The CDR3 DNA sequence: TGTGCCAGCAGCTCCGTGGGGGGGACGGGCGACTTCCTGACTTTC.

V and J are TRBV29-1 and TRBJ1-1, with D perhaps TRBD1 (5 bases). Trimming removed 3 bases from V and 0 bases from J, with 20 bases in between. CDR3 length equals 17 residues. CDR1 is SQVTM and CDR2 is ANQGSEA in the germline V gene. The DNA for the CDR3 is TGCAGCGTTGATCGAGGGGCGCAGTCTGGGCTGAACACTGAAGCTTTCTTT. Translating gives CSVDRGAQSGLNTEAFF.

V gene TRBV7-9 combines with J gene TRBJ2-2; D is possibly TRBD1 or TRBD2 (5 bases each). V lost 6 bases and J 1 base, leaving 15 bases between the germline ends. Germline lookup yields CDR1 SEHNR and CDR2 FQNEAQ (reference sequence). The CDR3 sequence is 16 residues long. This CDR3 is CASSFRDPLNTGELFF. CDR3 bases: TGTGCCAGCAGTTTCCGGGACCCCTTGAACACCGGGGAGCTGTTTTTT.

The chain uses TRBV7-9 and TRBJ1-5; D not resolved. Between the trimmed V and J ends, which lost 2 bases and 2 bases, there was a span of 16 bases. Per the germline V gene, CDR1 is SEHNR and CDR2 is FQNEAQ (reference sequence). The CDR3 loop spans 17 amino acids. CDR3 region: CASSLLVRVVGNQPQHF. The DNA of the CDR3 is TGTGCCAGCAGCTTATTAGTGAGGGTCGTAGGCAATCAGCCCCAGCATTTT.

As regards this clonotype: This may be a read error, as it is one base from a much larger clone. The rearrangement uses TRBV9 and TRBJ1-1; TRBD1 is a possible D gene (5 bases). V lost 0 bases and J lost 0, with 9 bases in between. CDR3 length: 15 residues. Germline CDR1 SGDLS, CDR2 YYNGEE. The CDR3 sequence: CASSVGPGLNTEAFF. The DNA for the CDR3 is TGTGCCAGCAGCGTAGGCCCGGGGCTGAACACTGAAGCTTTCTTT.

A note on this clonotype: At one boundary the junction diverges from the germline segment, which might be a read error. The chain recombines TRBV10-3 with TRBJ2-6, with 7 bases matching TRBD1. The CDR3 consists of 15 residues. In germline, CDR1 is ENHRY, CDR2 SYGVKD. The CDR3 protein is CASSHDRVQANVLTF. The CDR3 DNA is TGTGCCAGCAGTCACGACAGGGTACAGGCCAACGTCCTGACTTTC.

This chain joins TRBV25-1 and TRBJ2-2, with TRBD1 as a possible D gene (7 bases). CDR3 length equals 15 residues. Germline values: CDR1 MGHDK, CDR2 SYGVNS. Trimming removed 5 bases at V and 0 bases at J, with 10 bases between. The CDR3 DNA reads TGTGCCAGCAGTCGCGGGACAGCGAACACCGGGGAGCTGTTTTTT. Translation: CASSRGTANTGELFF.